This is a list of T cell receptor beta chains from one sample in a study of blood T cell repertoires in COVID-19. TCRdb keeps only in-frame clones here, not all; method: immunoSEQ multiplex PCR. The top ten clones hold 5% of a sample with 150,000 or so clones, around 79% of them seen once. Specimen: peripheral blood. These receptors were taken from a woman between 65 and 79 years old with COVID-19, enrolled during active disease. The CDR3 runs from the conserved cysteine through the conserved F or W. The order of the fields is J gene, V gene, D gene, clone size, CDR3 DNA, CDR3 protein. A D gene is named only where the DNA matches it firmly. Clone size is shown for a subset of rows, as once, few, many or a class of expanded clone.

j_gene: TRBJ2-7; v_gene: TRBV27; d_gene: TRBD1; abundance: NA; CDR3nt: TGTGCCAGCAGTCTGGACAGGGACTCCTACGAGCAGTACTTC; CDR3aa: CASSLDRDSYEQYF
j_gene: TRBJ2-7; v_gene: TRBV4-2; d_gene: TRBD2; abundance: NA; CDR3nt: TGTGCCAGCAGCCAAGGACTAGCGGGGAGCTACGAGCAGTACTTC; CDR3aa: CASSQGLAGSYEQYF
j_gene: TRBJ2-3; v_gene: TRBV5-5; d_gene: TRBD2; abundance: NA; CDR3nt: TGTGCCAGCAGCTTGCTGTTGGCGGGGGGGCCGGGAGATACGCAGTATTTT; CDR3aa: CASSLLLAGGPGDTQYF
j_gene: TRBJ1-2; v_gene: TRBV18; d_gene: NA; abundance: few; CDR3nt: TGTGCCAGCTCACCAGAACAGAATTATGGCTACACCTTC; CDR3aa: CASSPEQNYGYTF
j_gene: TRBJ1-3; v_gene: TRBV5-6; d_gene: TRBD1; abundance: NA; CDR3nt: TGTGCCAGCGGGGGACAGGGGCGCGGAAACACCATATATTTT; CDR3aa: CASGGQGRGNTIYF
j_gene: TRBJ1-6; v_gene: TRBV19; d_gene: TRBD1; abundance: few; CDR3nt: TGTGCCAGTAGTCACCCCGGGACAGCTGATAATTCACCCCTCCACTTT; CDR3aa: CASSHPGTADNSPLHF
j_gene: TRBJ1-5; v_gene: TRBV9; d_gene: NA; abundance: few; CDR3nt: TGTGCCAGCAGCGGCGGAGGACGGGGAAATCAGCCCCAGCATTTT; CDR3aa: CASSGGGRGNQPQHF
j_gene: TRBJ1-5; v_gene: TRBV6-5; d_gene: NA; abundance: NA; CDR3nt: TGTGCCAGCAGTACCTCTACGGGCAATCAGCCCCAGCATTTT; CDR3aa: CASSTSTGNQPQHF
j_gene: TRBJ2-7; v_gene: TRBV20-1; d_gene: NA; abundance: NA; CDR3nt: TGCAGTGCTAGTTCTCAGGGGATCGGCTACGAGCAGTACTTC; CDR3aa: CSASSQGIGYEQYF
j_gene: TRBJ1-2; v_gene: TRBV19; d_gene: NA; abundance: once; CDR3nt: TGTGCCAGTACCAGGGACGCTAGCGGCCCCTATGGCTACACCTTC; CDR3aa: CASTRDASGPYGYTF
j_gene: TRBJ1-1; v_gene: TRBV2; d_gene: TRBD1; abundance: NA; CDR3nt: TGTGCCAGCCGCGACAGGGAGTTCTCTGAAGCTTTCTTT; CDR3aa: CASRDREFSEAFF
j_gene: TRBJ1-6; v_gene: TRBV30; d_gene: NA; abundance: NA; CDR3nt: TGTGCCTGGAGTGGGACAGATAATTCACCCCTCCACTTT; CDR3aa: CAWSGTDNSPLHF
j_gene: TRBJ2-7; v_gene: TRBV4-3; d_gene: TRBD1; abundance: NA; CDR3nt: TGCGCCAGCAGCCAAACCGGACAGGGGGCCTACGAGCAGTACTTC; CDR3aa: CASSQTGQGAYEQYF
j_gene: TRBJ2-7; v_gene: TRBV4-1; d_gene: NA; abundance: NA; CDR3nt: TGCGCCAGCAGCCAAGGGGTGAGAGGCTCTCGAAGCTCCTACGAGCAGTACTTC; CDR3aa: CASSQGVRGSRSSYEQYF
j_gene: TRBJ2-7; v_gene: TRBV2; d_gene: TRBD1; abundance: NA; CDR3nt: TGTGCCAGCCTGGGACAGGGGGCTAGACACTCCTACGAGCAGTACTTC; CDR3aa: CASLGQGARHSYEQYF
j_gene: TRBJ1-5; v_gene: TRBV27; d_gene: NA; abundance: NA; CDR3nt: TGTGCCAGCAGTTTAGGGCCGAATCAGCCCCAGCATTTT; CDR3aa: CASSLGPNQPQHF
j_gene: TRBJ1-2; v_gene: TRBV5-1; d_gene: NA; abundance: few; CDR3nt: TGCGCCAGCAGCAGGCAGGATGATGGCTACACCTTC; CDR3aa: CASSRQDDGYTF
j_gene: TRBJ2-5; v_gene: TRBV7-3; d_gene: TRBD2; abundance: NA; CDR3nt: TGTGCCAGCAGCTTAGCAGCGGGAGCCCAAGAGACCCAGTACTTC; CDR3aa: CASSLAAGAQETQYF
j_gene: TRBJ2-2; v_gene: TRBV11-3; d_gene: NA; abundance: NA; CDR3nt: TGTGCCAGCAGCTTAGCCTTCGGAGCGCGCACCGGGGAGCTGTTTTTT; CDR3aa: CASSLAFGARTGELFF
j_gene: TRBJ2-3; v_gene: TRBV3-1/TRBV3-2; d_gene: TRBD2; abundance: NA; CDR3nt: TGTGCCAGCAGCCTATATAGCGGGGGGGCAGACGATACGCAGTATTTT; CDR3aa: CASSLYSGGADDTQYF
j_gene: TRBJ2-7; v_gene: TRBV5-5; d_gene: TRBD1; abundance: NA; CDR3nt: TGTGCCAGCAGCCGTGGGGTGGGACAGGGTTACGAGCAGTACTTC; CDR3aa: CASSRGVGQGYEQYF
j_gene: TRBJ2-7; v_gene: TRBV5-1; d_gene: NA; abundance: NA; CDR3nt: TGCGCCAGCAGCTTGCGTGCGGGGGCGAGAAACGAGCAGTACTTC; CDR3aa: CASSLRAGARNEQYF
j_gene: TRBJ2-1; v_gene: TRBV5-4; d_gene: NA; abundance: NA; CDR3nt: TGTGCCAGCAGCTTGCTCGCTAGCCTCAATGAGCAGTTCTTC; CDR3aa: CASSLLASLNEQFF
j_gene: TRBJ1-2; v_gene: TRBV2; d_gene: NA; abundance: NA; CDR3nt: TGTGCCGGTTACGGACAGAGGAAGGAATATGGCTACACCTTC; CDR3aa: CAGYGQRKEYGYTF
j_gene: TRBJ1-5; v_gene: TRBV4-3; d_gene: NA; abundance: NA; CDR3nt: TGCGCCAGCAGCCAAGATCTAGAACAGGGAAATCAGCCCCAGCATTTT; CDR3aa: CASSQDLEQGNQPQHF
j_gene: TRBJ1-2; v_gene: TRBV3-1/TRBV3-2; d_gene: NA; abundance: once; CDR3nt: TGTGCCAGCAGGCCAGGGACAATCTATGGCTACACCTTC; CDR3aa: CASRPGTIYGYTF
j_gene: TRBJ1-4; v_gene: TRBV3-1/TRBV3-2; d_gene: TRBD1; abundance: NA; CDR3nt: TGTGCCAGCAGCCACGAAACAGGGGGCGGCGAAAAACTGTTTTTT; CDR3aa: CASSHETGGGEKLFF
j_gene: TRBJ2-5; v_gene: TRBV28; d_gene: NA; abundance: NA; CDR3nt: TGTGCCAGCAGCCTTATGCACAGGTACGAATTGCAAGAGACCCAGTACTTC; CDR3aa: CASSLMHRYELQETQYF
j_gene: TRBJ1-1; v_gene: TRBV7-9; d_gene: TRBD1; abundance: NA; CDR3nt: TGTGCCAGCAGCTATGACAGGGGAGCTTTCTTT; CDR3aa: CASSYDRGAFF
j_gene: TRBJ1-1; v_gene: TRBV27; d_gene: TRBD1; abundance: many; CDR3nt: TGTGCCAGCAGTTCCCGACAGGGGGCGAACACTGAAGCTTTCTTT; CDR3aa: CASSSRQGANTEAFF
j_gene: TRBJ1-2; v_gene: TRBV4-2; d_gene: TRBD1; abundance: NA; CDR3nt: TGTGCCAGCAGCCATAAACAGGGGGACTATGGCTACACCTTC; CDR3aa: CASSHKQGDYGYTF
j_gene: TRBJ1-1; v_gene: TRBV10-3; d_gene: TRBD1; abundance: NA; CDR3nt: TGTGCCATCAGTGGACAGGGAAAGTTAACTGAAGCTTTCTTT; CDR3aa: CAISGQGKLTEAFF
j_gene: TRBJ2-7; v_gene: TRBV12-3/TRBV12-4; d_gene: NA; abundance: NA; CDR3nt: TGTGCCAGCAGTTCTACGCAAGAGCAGTACTTC; CDR3aa: CASSSTQEQYF
j_gene: TRBJ1-2; v_gene: TRBV5-1; d_gene: NA; abundance: NA; CDR3nt: TGCGCCAGCAGACCAGGGAATTTGGGCTACACCTTC; CDR3aa: CASRPGNLGYTF
j_gene: TRBJ2-3; v_gene: TRBV7-9; d_gene: TRBD1; abundance: NA; CDR3nt: TGTGCCAGCAGCTGGGACAGGGGAAGCACAGATACGCAGTATTTT; CDR3aa: CASSWDRGSTDTQYF
j_gene: TRBJ1-6; v_gene: TRBV5-4; d_gene: NA; abundance: NA; CDR3nt: TGTGCCAGCAGCCCGGAACGGGATGGCACCAGAAGTTGGAATTCACCCCTCCACTTT; CDR3aa: CASSPERDGTRSWNSPLHF
j_gene: TRBJ2-4; v_gene: TRBV7-2; d_gene: NA; abundance: NA; CDR3nt: TGTGCCAGCAGCTATGTACCGGGGATAGGAAAAAACATTCAGTACTTC; CDR3aa: CASSYVPGIGKNIQYF
j_gene: TRBJ2-7; v_gene: TRBV6-5; d_gene: TRBD2; abundance: NA; CDR3nt: TGTGCCAGCAACCCTAGCGGGGGGGCCCCCTACGAGCAGTACTTC; CDR3aa: CASNPSGGAPYEQYF
j_gene: TRBJ2-1; v_gene: TRBV9; d_gene: NA; abundance: NA; CDR3nt: TGTGCCAGCAGCGTAGGCGGGGCGGGACACAATGAGCAGTTCTTC; CDR3aa: CASSVGGAGHNEQFF
j_gene: TRBJ1-2; v_gene: TRBV5-1; d_gene: NA; abundance: NA; CDR3nt: TGCGCCAGCAGCAGGGACACTACCTACAACTATGGCTACACCTTC; CDR3aa: CASSRDTTYNYGYTF
j_gene: TRBJ2-5; v_gene: TRBV13; d_gene: TRBD2; abundance: NA; CDR3nt: TGTGCCAGCAGCGAGGGACTAAACACCCGGGAGACCCAGTACTTC; CDR3aa: CASSEGLNTRETQYF
j_gene: TRBJ1-3; v_gene: TRBV5-1; d_gene: TRBD1; abundance: once; CDR3nt: TGCGCCAGCAGCTTTGGGGTAGGGGGCGCGGAAAACACCATATATTTT; CDR3aa: CASSFGVGGAENTIYF
j_gene: TRBJ2-7; v_gene: TRBV6-5; d_gene: TRBD2; abundance: NA; CDR3nt: TGTGCCAGCAGTTACTCGACAAGCGGGGGTTACGAGCAGTACTTC; CDR3aa: CASSYSTSGGYEQYF
j_gene: TRBJ2-1; v_gene: TRBV6-5; d_gene: TRBD2; abundance: NA; CDR3nt: TGTGCCAGCAGTCAAAGCGGGGGGTACTACAATGAGCAGTTCTTC; CDR3aa: CASSQSGGYYNEQFF
j_gene: TRBJ2-1; v_gene: TRBV5-1; d_gene: TRBD1; abundance: NA; CDR3nt: TGCGCCAGCAGCTTGGCCTCGCCGGGACAGGGGGCTCACAATGAGCAGTTCTTC; CDR3aa: CASSLASPGQGAHNEQFF
j_gene: TRBJ1-5; v_gene: TRBV4-3; d_gene: NA; abundance: few; CDR3nt: TGCGCCAGCAGCCAAGACCCCGGGTCACCCCAGCATTTT; CDR3aa: CASSQDPGSPQHF
j_gene: TRBJ2-1; v_gene: TRBV6-5; d_gene: TRBD2; abundance: NA; CDR3nt: TGTGCCAGCAGTTACGGCGGGGGGATCAATGAGCAGTTCTTC; CDR3aa: CASSYGGGINEQFF
j_gene: TRBJ1-4; v_gene: TRBV5-1; d_gene: NA; abundance: NA; CDR3nt: TGCGCCAGCAGCCAGCAGGGGCTGACTAATGAAAAACTGTTTTTT; CDR3aa: CASSQQGLTNEKLFF
j_gene: TRBJ2-2; v_gene: TRBV5-4; d_gene: NA; abundance: NA; CDR3nt: TGTGCCAGCAGCTTGGGGACTCGCAACACCGGGGAGCTGTTTTTT; CDR3aa: CASSLGTRNTGELFF
j_gene: TRBJ1-1; v_gene: TRBV4-2; d_gene: NA; abundance: once; CDR3nt: TGTGCCAGCAGCCTCATAGGGGTGGGGAACACTGAAGCTTTCTTT; CDR3aa: CASSLIGVGNTEAFF
j_gene: TRBJ1-1; v_gene: TRBV24-1; d_gene: TRBD1; abundance: NA; CDR3nt: TGTGCCACCAAGCAGCTGCGGCTTGATTTAGGGGGCCGCACTGAAGCTTTCTTT; CDR3aa: CATKQLRLDLGGRTEAFF
j_gene: TRBJ2-2; v_gene: TRBV6-1; d_gene: NA; abundance: NA; CDR3nt: TGTGCCAGCAGTGACGCCTTGCTGGGGGGGGCAACCGGGGAGCTGTTTTTT; CDR3aa: CASSDALLGGATGELFF
j_gene: TRBJ2-7; v_gene: TRBV30; d_gene: NA; abundance: NA; CDR3nt: TGTGCCTGGATGGGGTACGGGGGCTACGAGCAGTACTTC; CDR3aa: CAWMGYGGYEQYF
j_gene: TRBJ2-7; v_gene: TRBV5-1; d_gene: TRBD1; abundance: NA; CDR3nt: TGCGCCAGCCGGGACAGGGATTCCTACGAGCAGTACTTC; CDR3aa: CASRDRDSYEQYF
j_gene: TRBJ2-5; v_gene: TRBV19; d_gene: TRBD1; abundance: NA; CDR3nt: TGTGCCAGTAGTCGAGGGACAGAGCGCGAGACCCAGTACTTC; CDR3aa: CASSRGTERETQYF
j_gene: TRBJ1-2; v_gene: TRBV27; d_gene: TRBD1; abundance: many; CDR3nt: TGTGCCAGCAGTTCTACCCTCGACAGGGAGCCTTTCTATGGCTACACCTTC; CDR3aa: CASSSTLDREPFYGYTF
j_gene: TRBJ2-7; v_gene: TRBV5-4; d_gene: TRBD1; abundance: NA; CDR3nt: TGTGCCAGCAGCACGGACAGGGGAGCCTACGAGCAGTACTTC; CDR3aa: CASSTDRGAYEQYF
j_gene: TRBJ2-7; v_gene: TRBV7-3; d_gene: TRBD2; abundance: NA; CDR3nt: TGTGCCAGCAGCTTAAAGCGGGGCTACGAGCAGTACTTC; CDR3aa: CASSLKRGYEQYF
j_gene: TRBJ2-1; v_gene: TRBV29-1; d_gene: TRBD1; abundance: NA; CDR3nt: TGCAGCGGCCGACAGGGCAATGAGCAGTTCTTC; CDR3aa: CSGRQGNEQFF